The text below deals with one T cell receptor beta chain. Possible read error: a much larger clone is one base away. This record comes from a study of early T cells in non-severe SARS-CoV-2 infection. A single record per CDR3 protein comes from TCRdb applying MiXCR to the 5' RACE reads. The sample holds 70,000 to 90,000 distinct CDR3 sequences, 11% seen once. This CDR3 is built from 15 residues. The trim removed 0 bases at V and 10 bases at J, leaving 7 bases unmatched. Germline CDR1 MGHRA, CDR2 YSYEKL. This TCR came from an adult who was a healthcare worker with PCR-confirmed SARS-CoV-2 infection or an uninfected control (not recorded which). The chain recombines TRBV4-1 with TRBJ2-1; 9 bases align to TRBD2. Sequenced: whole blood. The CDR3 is CASSQDGRGGPEQFF. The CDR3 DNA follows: TGCGCCAGCAGCCAAGATGGGCGGGGGGGCCCCGAGCAGTTCTTC.